This T cell receptor (beta chain) was documented in a study of T cell responses to AZD1222 COVID-19 vaccine. The overall study: Investigators merged groups given second doses at roughly 4 or roughly 12 weeks.

A remark on this clone: Its specificity is unknown.

Sequenced by immunoSEQ multiplex PCR; TCRdb stores in-frame clones only, minus some. The table records about 92,000 clones, more than 75% of them present only once. Study-wide findings and caveats: Among vaccine-associated CD4 TCRs, coverage spanned spike, with dominance at 160-218 and 743-854. The reported proportion of spike-specific TCRs targeting unmutated variant regions was nearly half. Donors, mostly white British, included more females; clonal diversity was possibly underestimated.

J lost 3 bases, V lost 4 bases, and 6 bases had no gene match. The CDR3 is 17 amino acids. Germline lookup yields CDR1 LNHDA and CDR2 SQIVND (reference sequence). The origin of this receptor is an adult in good health. The source was peripheral blood, collected on day 0 of AZD1222 vaccination. The chain joins TRBV19 to TRBJ2-3, with 14 positions matching TRBD2. The CDR3 sequence is CASSRGTSGSETDTQYF. CDR3 sequence (DNA): TGTGCCAGTAGTAGAGGGACTAGCGGGAGTGAGACAGATACGCAGTATTTT.